One and the same sample provided the 14 T cell receptor beta chains below, sequenced in a study of shared clonotypes between healthy human individuals. Here immunoSEQ multiplex PCR was the method, and the copy in TCRdb shows in-frame clones only, minus some. In the table there are roughly 2.5 million clones, roughly 92% of which are singletons. Sequenced: naive CD4+ T cells sorted from blood. The sample's subset: CD45RA+ positively selected. These receptors all come from a man aged 18 to 35 in good health.

The rearrangement uses TRBV21-1 and TRBJ2-1; TRBD2 reflects the table's D call only, with no check against the DNA. TRBV21-1 is listed as a pseudogene. This CDR3 is 13 amino acids long. CDR3 nucleotides: TGTGCCAGCAGCAAAGTTAGGAGGAATGAGCAGTTCTTC. Protein sequence: CASSKVRRNEQFF.

V gene TRBV5-1 combines with J gene TRBJ1-1; D is uncertain. Trimming took off 5 bases at V and 1 base at J, with 9 bases between the two ends. Per germline, CDR1 SGHRS and CDR2 YFSETQ. The CDR3 contains 13 residues. The CDR3: CASRYPGNTEAFF. The CDR3 DNA follows: TGCGCCAGCAGATACCCAGGGAACACTGAAGCTTTCTTT.

The V and J genes are TRBV7-9 and TRBJ2-1; weak D call: TRBD2 (7 bases). The CDR3 is 15 residues long. The germline V gene has CDR1 SEHNR and CDR2 FQNEAQ (reference sequence). V was trimmed by 1 base and J by 5 bases, leaving 12 bases between them. CDR3 sequence reads: CASSLVLGGDNEQFF. The CDR3 coding sequence is TGTGCCAGCAGCTTAGTTTTAGGGGGGGACAATGAGCAGTTCTTC.

The chain links TRBV7-2 to TRBJ1-5; no firm D call. Looked up from germline, CDR1 is SGHTA and CDR2 is FQGNSA. The CDR3 has 15 amino acids. Trimming cost V 7 bases and J 0 bases, with 13 bases left between them. CDR3 sequence reads: CASTVGPPSNQPQHF. CDR3 nucleotides: TGTGCCAGCACCGTCGGACCTCCTAGCAATCAGCCCCAGCATTTT.

This chain joins TRBV7-9 and TRBJ1-4; TRBD1 matches at 7 bases. J was trimmed by 6 bases and V by 7 bases; bases with no gene match: 11. Germline CDR1 reads SEHNR; CDR2 reads FQNEAQ (reference sequence). The CDR3 sequence is 15 residues long. The CDR3 nucleotides are TGTGCCAGCACCCGAACAGGGGTCGTCGATGAAAAACTGTTTTTT. Translating gives CASTRTGVVDEKLFF.

CDR3 DNA sequence: TGTGCCAGCAGTGAACCACCGGGACGCCCGGGAGAGCAGTACTTC. Translation gives CASSEPPGRPGEQYF. The chain links TRBV6-1 to TRBJ2-7; D tentatively reads TRBD1 or TRBD2 (5 bases each). The germline V gene has CDR1 MNHNS and CDR2 SASEGT. The CDR3 covers 15 residues. Trimming removed 2 bases from V and 7 bases from J, with 18 bases in between.

The chain recombines TRBV30 with TRBJ1-2, with 9 bases that match TRBD1. CDR1 and CDR2 (germline): GTSNPN, SVGIG (reference sequence). Trimming cost V 3 bases and J 6 bases; bases outside gene matches: 14. The CDR3 spans 16 residues. Here the CDR3 DNA reads TGTGCCTGGAGCACACGCCGACAGGGGGGCGCGAATGGCTACACCTTC. This encodes CAWSTRRQGGANGYTF.

This chain connects TRBV6-5 to TRBJ2-1, with D perhaps matching TRBD1 (6 bases). Germline V CDR1 and CDR2: MNHEY, SVGAGI. The ends were cut back, 6 bases at V and 3 bases at J, with 15 bases in the middle. The CDR3 loop spans 15 amino acids. The CDR3 is CASRTDRSLYNEQFF. The CDR3 coding sequence is TGTGCCAGCAGAACCGACAGGAGTCTCTACAATGAGCAGTTCTTC.

This clone was seen just once. This chain links TRBV4-2 with TRBJ2-7; D remains unclear. CDR3 size: 18 residues. V shed 0 bases and J shed 3 bases, with 21 bases lying between them. Germline assignment: CDR1 LGHNA and CDR2 YNFKEQ. In DNA, the CDR3 is TGTGCCAGCAGCCAAGATATACCGGGTAGAGGAGTCGTCTACGAGCAGTACTTC. Translated, it gives CASSQDIPGRGVVYEQYF.

In its sample, this clone was seen a few times. Other DNA sequences of this sample code for an identical CDR3. The CDR3 sequence is CASSLGRSYEQYF. Here the CDR3 DNA reads TGTGCCAGCAGCTTAGGGCGCTCCTACGAGCAGTACTTC. This rearrangement joins TRBV7-2 to TRBJ2-7; D gene ambiguous. With 1 base removed from V and 0 bases from J, the gap between germline ends came to 4 bases. Germline CDR1 SGHTA, CDR2 FQGNSA. The CDR3 is 13 amino acids.

J is TRBJ2-7 and V is TRBV9; 8 bases align to TRBD1. The V and J ends lost 0 bases and 3 bases, in that order; junction bases with no gene match: 8. CDR1 SGDLS and CDR2 YYNGEE come from the germline V gene. CDR3 size: 16 residues. In DNA form, the CDR3 reads TGTGCCAGCAGCGTAGGGGCAGGGGGCTACATCTACGAGCAGTACTTC. This sequence encodes CASSVGAGGYIYEQYF.

The rearrangement uses TRBV18 and TRBJ1-4, with D uncertain. The ends were cut back, 4 bases at V and 7 bases at J, with 28 bases in the middle. The CDR3 is made up of 19 amino acids. Germline CDR1 is KGHSH and CDR2 is LQKENI. In DNA, the CDR3 is TGTGCCAGCTCACAGGCCCCTACCAGCAATGGGCCCTGGAGTGAAAAACTGTTTTTT. Translated: CASSQAPTSNGPWSEKLFF.

The chain recombines TRBV10-3 with TRBJ2-3, with a possible D match to TRBD1 (5 bases). This CDR3 is built from 15 residues. Germline V gives CDR1 ENHRY, CDR2 SYGVKD. V was cut by 2 bases and J by 5 bases, with 14 bases left in between. The CDR3 nucleotides read TGTGCCATCAGTGAGAGTAGTGGGGCTGGAGATACGCAGTATTTT. Translated: CAISESSGAGDTQYF.

In this sample, this clone turned up a few times. The sample contains more than one DNA sequence encoding this CDR3. This chain uses TRBV18 with TRBJ2-1, with D uncertain. Deletions cut 3 bases from V and 7 bases from J, with 7 bases between. This CDR3 contains 12 residues. Per the germline V gene, CDR1 is KGHSH and CDR2 is LQKENI. CDR3 sequence reads: CASSPTSNEQFF. The DNA of the CDR3 is TGTGCCAGCTCACCCACTTCTAATGAGCAGTTCTTC.